The 15 T cell receptor beta chains below were found in one sample sequenced in a study of T cells after yellow fever vaccination. TCRdb used MiXCR to reprocess the 5' RACE reads, holding one entry per CDR3 protein. Here the sample spans about 68,000 distinct CDR3 sequences, approximately 6.1% being singletons. The source material was CD8+ T cells sorted from PBMCs, sampled roughly 47 days after the first yellow fever vaccination. Receptor source: a man between 18 and 35 years old who received the YFV17D yellow fever vaccine.

This clonotype has ten or more counts. The V call is TRBV29-1, the J call TRBJ2-2; D uncertain. Germline V gene sequence: CDR1 SQVTM, CDR2 ANQGSEA. The V end was cut by 2 bases, the J end by 1 base, with 11 bases between. The CDR3 runs to 15 residues. This CDR3 is CSVETSGQNTGELFF. The CDR3 DNA reads TGCAGCGTTGAAACTTCCGGGCAGAACACCGGGGAGCTGTTTTTT.

This clonotype was seen at least ten times. The chain couples TRBV5-1 to TRBJ2-3, with D tentatively TRBD1 (6 bases). Per the germline V gene, CDR1 is SGHRS and CDR2 is YFSETQ. This CDR3 contains 17 residues. The germline V and J ends were trimmed by 4 bases and 1 base, with 19 bases remaining between them. CDR3 in DNA: TGCGCCAGCAGCCGGGCCACAGGGTTGATCGGCACAGATACGCAGTATTTT. Encoded protein: CASSRATGLIGTDTQYF.

With respect to this clonotype: Just one base apart from a much larger clone, this may be a read error. The rearrangement uses TRBV5-1 and TRBJ2-2, with TRBD1 matching 7 bases. This CDR3 spans 15 amino acids. Germline V CDR1 and CDR2: SGHRS, YFSETQ. The trim removed 7 bases at V and 0 bases at J, leaving 6 bases unmatched. The CDR3 here is CASGRGQSNTGELFF. In DNA, the CDR3 is TGCGCCAGCGGCCGGGGACAGTCGAACACCGGGGAGCTGTTTTTT.

This clonotype was observed a handful of times. The rearrangement joins TRBV4-1 to TRBJ1-1, with 8 bases aligning to TRBD1. The CDR3 consists of 14 residues. V shed 0 bases and J 7 bases; nucleotides not matched to a gene: 4. In germline, CDR1 is MGHRA, CDR2 YSYEKL. CDR3 amino acids: CASSQEDREFEAFF. The CDR3 nucleotides read TGCGCCAGCAGCCAAGAGGACAGGGAATTTGAAGCTTTCTTT.

This clonotype was detected only a few times. The chain couples TRBV4-1 to TRBJ2-1; D remains ambiguous. V gave up 0 bases and J gave up 0 bases, with 12 bases separating them. CDR3 length: 17 residues. Germline V gives CDR1 MGHRA, CDR2 YSYEKL. The CDR3 DNA sequence: TGCGCCAGCAGCCAAGATAACACTCATAGCTCCTACAATGAGCAGTTCTTC. This codes for CASSQDNTHSSYNEQFF.

The chain recombines TRBV4-1 with TRBJ2-1; TRBD1 might be the D (5 bases). V lost 6 bases, J lost 5 bases, and 5 bases lay in between. The CDR3 runs 11 residues. The V gene's germline CDR1 is MGHRA and CDR2 YSYEKL. The CDR3 DNA follows: TGCGCCAGCAGAGGGGACAATGAGCAGTTCTTC. It yields the protein CASRGDNEQFF.

This clonotype was found many times. The chain joins TRBV20-1 to TRBJ2-2, with D possibly being TRBD1 or TRBD2 (6 bases each). Between the trimmed V and J ends, which lost 1 base and 0 bases, there was a span of 18 bases. The germline V gene has CDR1 DFQATT and CDR2 SNEGSKA (reference sequence). The CDR3 consists of 18 residues. The CDR3 loop reads CSARVAEGGRTNTGELFF. Here the CDR3 DNA reads TGCAGTGCTAGAGTAGCCGAGGGGGGCCGGACGAACACCGGGGAGCTGTTTTTT.

This clonotype has a count of ten or more. The chain joins TRBV4-1 to TRBJ1-4; 10 bases align to TRBD1. The length of the CDR3 is 14 residues. Germline V gene sequence: CDR1 MGHRA, CDR2 YSYEKL. J was trimmed by 10 bases and V by 2 bases; bases with no gene match: 4. In DNA form, the CDR3 reads TGCGCCAGCAGCCAACGACAGGGGGCTGTAAAACTGTTTTTT. Residues: CASSQRQGAVKLFF.

V and J are TRBV7-2 and TRBJ1-5; perhaps TRBD1 as D (5 bases). This CDR3 region has 15 residues. CDR1 is SGHTA, CDR2 FQGNSA, per germline. V lost 5 bases, J lost 4 bases, and 15 bases lay in between. The CDR3 spells CASSLYWGGNQPQHF. The DNA of the CDR3 is TGTGCCAGCAGCCTATACTGGGGGGGGAATCAGCCCCAGCATTTT.

This clonotype was detected only a few times. The genes are TRBV7-8 and TRBJ2-5; no reliable D call. The CDR3 is made up of 14 amino acids. The germline V gene has CDR1 SGHVS and CDR2 FQNEAQ. V was pared by 3 bases and J by 5 bases, with 13 bases between. CDR3 sequence reads: CASSLSPVRETQYF. DNA for the CDR3: TGTGCCAGCAGCTTGTCTCCAGTACGCGAGACCCAGTACTTC.

This clonotype was observed a handful of times. The chain links TRBV12-3 or TRBV12-4 to TRBJ1-5, with D unclear. The CDR3 length is 13 residues. V lost 2 bases and J lost 4, with 6 bases in between. The DNA of the CDR3 is TGTGCCAGCAGTTTACGACCGAATCAGCCCCAGCATTTT. Its translation: CASSLRPNQPQHF.

This clonotype was seen ten or more times. As DNA, the CDR3 is TGTGCCACCAGCCCGCATTTAAATCAGCCCCAGCATTTT. Its translation is CATSPHLNQPQHF. The chain carries TRBV15 and TRBJ1-5; D call uncertain. Germline V gives CDR1 LNHNV, CDR2 YYDKDF (reference sequence). This CDR3 has 13 amino acids. V was trimmed by 5 bases and J by 4 bases, leaving 9 bases between them.

This clonotype was observed at least ten times. The chain combines TRBV9 with TRBJ2-3, with 7 bases identical to TRBD2. CDR1 and CDR2 from the germline V gene are SGDLS and YYNGEE. The CDR3 extends over 15 amino acids. The junction had 5 bases not matched to a gene; V was cut back by 4 bases and J by 0 bases. CDR3 loop: CASSLQGGSTDTQYF. The CDR3 nucleotides read TGTGCCAGCAGCCTCCAGGGAGGGAGCACAGATACGCAGTATTTT.

This clonotype was counted many times. The V call is TRBV4-1, the J call TRBJ2-5; D gene uncertain. CDR1 MGHRA and CDR2 YSYEKL come from the germline V gene. V lost 4 bases and J lost 2, with 17 bases in between. The CDR3 extends over 16 amino acids. The CDR3 region is CASSPKWAAGQETQYF. CDR3 DNA: TGCGCCAGCAGCCCCAAGTGGGCCGCAGGACAAGAGACCCAGTACTTC.

There are many counts of this clonotype. The CDR3 here is CSALQGYEQYF. The CDR3 DNA reads TGCAGTGCTTTACAGGGTTACGAGCAGTACTTC. The V call is TRBV20-1, the J call TRBJ2-7, with a possible D match to TRBD1 (6 bases). The CDR3 consists of 11 residues. Trimming took 5 bases from V and 4 from J, leaving 9 bases between them. The germline V gene has CDR1 DFQATT and CDR2 SNEGSKA (reference sequence).